These 9 T cell receptor beta chains were all obtained from the same sample, sequenced in a study of T-cell memory formation after mild COVID-19. TCRdb reprocessed the 5' RACE reads via MiXCR and lists one record per CDR3 protein. Among 540,000 or so distinct CDR3 sequences listed, 20% were seen once. Sequencing used PBMCs or a T cell subset sorted from them (not recorded which). The origin of the receptors is an adult woman who had mild COVID-19 (a few samples of this study predate the infection). Cell type and time point are not known.

The V gene is TRBV5-1, the J gene TRBJ2-7; D perhaps matches TRBD1 (5 bases). Germline V lookup: CDR1 SGHRS, CDR2 YFSETQ. The V end was cut by 4 bases, the J end by 5 bases, with 19 bases between. The CDR3 loop spans 15 amino acids. CDR3 protein: CASSPRQGQGDEQYF. CDR3 in DNA: TGCGCCAGCAGCCCAAGACAAGGTCAGGGTGACGAGCAGTACTTC.

This chain links TRBV15 with TRBJ2-1, with D possibly called TRBD1 or TRBD2 (6 bases each). Trimming left V 0 bases short and J 7 bases short, with 19 bases between. The CDR3 consists of 17 residues. The V gene's germline CDR1 is LNHNV and CDR2 YYDKDF (reference sequence). The CDR3 bases are TGTGCCACCAGCAGAGATCTGGGGGGCTTTGTTGGGAATGAGCAGTTCTTC. Protein sequence: CATSRDLGGFVGNEQFF.

J is TRBJ2-1 and V is TRBV11-2; 10 bases fit TRBD1. The CDR3 has 14 residues. The V gene end was trimmed by 5 bases and the J gene end by 8 bases; junction bases not matched to a gene: 6. Per germline, CDR1 SGHAT and CDR2 FQNNGV. The CDR3 bases are TGTGCCAGCAGCGGGGACAGGGGCCGAGATGAGCAGTTCTTC. Translated, it gives CASSGDRGRDEQFF.

This clonotype was detected only a few times. This chain uses TRBV28 with TRBJ2-3; possibly TRBD2 for D (5 bases). Trimming took 0 bases from V and 1 from J, leaving 8 bases between them. Looked up from germline, CDR1 is MDHEN and CDR2 is SYDVKM. This CDR3 region has 15 residues. CDR3 sequence: CASSLWRGRTDTQYF. The DNA for the CDR3 is TGTGCCAGCAGTTTATGGCGAGGGCGCACAGATACGCAGTATTTT.

The V gene is TRBV7-2, the J gene TRBJ2-1; D may be TRBD2 (5 bases). The germline V gene encodes CDR1 SGHTA and CDR2 FQGNSA. The CDR3 totals 16 residues. Between the trimmed V and J ends, which lost 1 base and 6 bases, there was a span of 16 bases. This CDR3 is CASSLERPGLINEQFF. CDR3 bases: TGTGCCAGCAGCTTAGAAAGACCAGGACTCATCAATGAGCAGTTCTTC.

This clonotype was recorded at least ten times. This sequence joins TRBV9 and TRBJ2-7, with 8 positions matching TRBD2. Germline CDR1 reads SGDLS; CDR2 reads YYNGEE. This CDR3 is built from 16 residues. Germline trimming cut 8 bases from V and 3 bases from J; bases unmatched to any gene: 16. The chain's CDR3 is CASTYPGTSKIYEQYF. CDR3 DNA: TGTGCCAGTACCTACCCCGGGACTAGTAAAATCTACGAGCAGTACTTC.

This clonotype showed up just a few times. The chain carries TRBV12-3 or TRBV12-4 and TRBJ2-5; no reliable D call. CDR3 size: 15 residues. Trimming removed 1 base at V and 5 bases at J, with 14 bases between. The CDR3 region has the DNA TGTGCCAGCAGTTTAGGTGGCCTAGGTGGGGAGACCCAGTACTTC. This encodes CASSLGGLGGETQYF.

A few counts support this clonotype. The rearrangement joins TRBV19 to TRBJ2-5; TRBD1 aligns across 10 bases. Germline V gives CDR1 LNHDA, CDR2 SQIVND (reference sequence). The ends lost 4 bases at V and 7 bases at J; junction bases unmatched: 12. This CDR3 is 16 amino acids long. Here the CDR3 DNA reads TGTGCCAGTAGTACCCGGGACAGGGGTCCCCTGGGGACCCAGTACTTC. Translation gives CASSTRDRGPLGTQYF.

The chain has TRBV4-2 and TRBJ1-1; 7 nucleotides agree with TRBD1. There are 18 residues in the CDR3. CDR1 and CDR2 (germline): LGHNA, YNFKEQ. The V gene end was trimmed by 1 base and the J gene end by 5 bases; junction bases not matched to a gene: 16. The CDR3 coding sequence is TGTGCCAGCAGCCAAGTTGGTCCGGTTCCAGGGGGGAGTACTGAAGCTTTCTTT. Translated: CASSQVGPVPGGSTEAFF.